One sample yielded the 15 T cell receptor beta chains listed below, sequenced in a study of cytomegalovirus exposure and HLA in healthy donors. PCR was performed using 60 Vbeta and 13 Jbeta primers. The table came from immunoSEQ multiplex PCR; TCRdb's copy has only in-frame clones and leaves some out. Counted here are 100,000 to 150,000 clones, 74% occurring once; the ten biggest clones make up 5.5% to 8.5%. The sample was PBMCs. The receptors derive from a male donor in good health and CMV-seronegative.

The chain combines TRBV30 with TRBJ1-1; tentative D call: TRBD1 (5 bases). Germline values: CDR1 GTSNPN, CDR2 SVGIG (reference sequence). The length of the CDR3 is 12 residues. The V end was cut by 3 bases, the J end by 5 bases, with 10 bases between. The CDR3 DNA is TGTGCCTGGAGGCAGGGAATTACTGAAGCTTTCTTT. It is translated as CAWRQGITEAFF.

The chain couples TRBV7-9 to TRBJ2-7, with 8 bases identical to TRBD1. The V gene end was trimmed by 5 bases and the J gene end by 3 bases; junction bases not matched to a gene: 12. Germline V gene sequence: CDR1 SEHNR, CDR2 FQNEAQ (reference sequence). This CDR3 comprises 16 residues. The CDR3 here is CASSKPRDRLGYEQYF. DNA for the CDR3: TGTGCCAGCAGCAAACCCCGGGACAGGCTAGGCTACGAGCAGTACTTC.

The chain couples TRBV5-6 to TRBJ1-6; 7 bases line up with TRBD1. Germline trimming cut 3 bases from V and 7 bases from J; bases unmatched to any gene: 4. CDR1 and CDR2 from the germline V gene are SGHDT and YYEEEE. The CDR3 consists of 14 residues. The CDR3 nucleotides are TGTGCCAGCAGCTCGGGACAGTGGAATTCACCCCTCCACTTT. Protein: CASSSGQWNSPLHF.

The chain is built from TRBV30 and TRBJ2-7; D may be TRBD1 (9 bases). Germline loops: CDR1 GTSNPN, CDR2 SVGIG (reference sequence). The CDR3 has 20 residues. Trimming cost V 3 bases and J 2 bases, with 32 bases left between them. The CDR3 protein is CAWRKRGGQGVRGGTYEQYF. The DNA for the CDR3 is TGTGCCTGGAGAAAACGGGGGGGACAGGGAGTTCGTGGCGGGACCTACGAGCAGTACTTC.

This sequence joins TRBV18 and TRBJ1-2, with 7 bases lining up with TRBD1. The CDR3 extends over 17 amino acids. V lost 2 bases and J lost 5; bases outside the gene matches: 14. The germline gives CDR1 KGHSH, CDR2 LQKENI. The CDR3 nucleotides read TGTGCCAGCTCACCAAGGGAATGGACAGGCCCTTTTTATGGCTACACCTTC. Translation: CASSPREWTGPFYGYTF.

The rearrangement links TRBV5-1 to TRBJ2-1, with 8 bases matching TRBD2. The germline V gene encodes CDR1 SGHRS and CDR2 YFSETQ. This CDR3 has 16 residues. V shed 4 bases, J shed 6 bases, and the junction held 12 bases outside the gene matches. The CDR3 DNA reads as TGCGCCAGCAGCAGGACGGGAGGGATCGAGGGCAATGAGCAGTTCTTC. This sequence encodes CASSRTGGIEGNEQFF.

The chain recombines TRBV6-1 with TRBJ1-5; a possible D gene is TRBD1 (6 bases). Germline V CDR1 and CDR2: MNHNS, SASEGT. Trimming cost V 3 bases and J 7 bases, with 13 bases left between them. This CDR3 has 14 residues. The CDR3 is CASSDPGTWQPQHF. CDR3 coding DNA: TGTGCCAGCAGTGATCCCGGGACATGGCAGCCCCAGCATTTT.

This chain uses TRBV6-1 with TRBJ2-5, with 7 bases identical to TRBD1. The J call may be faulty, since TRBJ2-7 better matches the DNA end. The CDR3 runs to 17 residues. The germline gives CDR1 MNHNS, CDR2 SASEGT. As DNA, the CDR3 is TGTGCCAGCAGTGACCCCAGGGGGACACTTCCTCCATACGAGCAGTACTTC. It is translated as CASSDPRGTLPPYEQYF.

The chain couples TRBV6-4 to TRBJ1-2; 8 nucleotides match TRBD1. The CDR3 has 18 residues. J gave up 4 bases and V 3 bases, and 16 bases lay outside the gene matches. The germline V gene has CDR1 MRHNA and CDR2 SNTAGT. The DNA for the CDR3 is TGTGCCAGCAGTGAACCCAGGGCCCCACAGGGGGAGCGCTATGGCTACACCTTC. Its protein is CASSEPRAPQGERYGYTF.

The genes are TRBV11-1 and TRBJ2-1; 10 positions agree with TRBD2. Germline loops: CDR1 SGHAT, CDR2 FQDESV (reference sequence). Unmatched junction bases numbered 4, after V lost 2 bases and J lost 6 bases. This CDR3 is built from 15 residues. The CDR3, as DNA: TGTGCCAGCAGCTTACTAGCGGGAGTTACCAATGAGCAGTTCTTC. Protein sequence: CASSLLAGVTNEQFF.

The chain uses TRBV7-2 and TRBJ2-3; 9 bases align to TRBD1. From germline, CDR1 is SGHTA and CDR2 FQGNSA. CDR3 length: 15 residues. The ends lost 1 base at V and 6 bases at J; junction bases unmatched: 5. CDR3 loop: CASSLGGDRDDTQYF. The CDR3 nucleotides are TGTGCCAGCAGCTTAGGTGGGGACAGGGATGATACGCAGTATTTT.

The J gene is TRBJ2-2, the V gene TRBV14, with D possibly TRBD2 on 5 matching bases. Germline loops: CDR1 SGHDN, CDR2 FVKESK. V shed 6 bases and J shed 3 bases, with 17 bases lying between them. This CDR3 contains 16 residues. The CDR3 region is CASSRAGLPHTGELFF. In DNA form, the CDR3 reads TGTGCCAGCAGTAGGGCGGGCCTGCCGCACACCGGGGAGCTGTTTTTT. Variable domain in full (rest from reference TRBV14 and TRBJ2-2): EAGVTQFPSHSVIEKGQTVTLRCDPISGHDNLYWYRRVMGKEIKFLLHFVKESKQDESGMPNNRFLAERTGGTYSTLKVQPAELEDSGVYFCASSRAGLPHTGELFFGEGSRLTVL.

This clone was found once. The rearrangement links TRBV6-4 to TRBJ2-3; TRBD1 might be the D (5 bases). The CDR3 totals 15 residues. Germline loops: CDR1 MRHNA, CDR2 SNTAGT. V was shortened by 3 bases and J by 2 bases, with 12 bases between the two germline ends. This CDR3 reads CASSERGLITDTQYF. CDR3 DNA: TGTGCCAGCAGTGAAAGGGGATTGATCACAGATACGCAGTATTTT.

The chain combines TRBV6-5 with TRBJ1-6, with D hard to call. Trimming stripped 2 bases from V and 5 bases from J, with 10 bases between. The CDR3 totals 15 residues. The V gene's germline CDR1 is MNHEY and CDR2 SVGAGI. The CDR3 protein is CASSYRGNDNSPLHF. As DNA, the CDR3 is TGTGCCAGCAGTTACCGGGGAAACGATAATTCACCCCTCCACTTT.

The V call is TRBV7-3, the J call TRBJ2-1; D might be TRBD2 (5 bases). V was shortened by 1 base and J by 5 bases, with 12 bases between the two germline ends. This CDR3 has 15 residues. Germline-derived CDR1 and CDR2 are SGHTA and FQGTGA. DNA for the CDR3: TGTGCCAGCAGCTTAAGCAATAGCGTCCACAATGAGCAGTTCTTC. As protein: CASSLSNSVHNEQFF.